Shown below are 22 T cell receptor beta chains from a single sample sequenced in a study of identifying expanded T cells in peripheral blood. Only in-frame clones appear in the TCRdb table, and some are missing; sequencing was by immunoSEQ multiplex PCR. The sample has about 52,000 clones, approximately 82% seen once; the top ten hold about 15%. Sample: blood. Receptor source: a person aged 18 to 75 in good health.

The rearrangement links TRBV2 to TRBJ2-7; the match to TRBD1 covers 7 bases. After removal of 3 bases from V and 4 bases from J, the junction contained 3 bases not matched to a gene. Germline V gene data show CDR1 as SNHLY and CDR2 as FYNNEI. CDR3 length equals 13 residues. Here the CDR3 reads CASSDRGLYEQYV. CDR3 sequence (DNA): TGTGCCAGCAGTGATAGGGGGCTGTACGAGCAGTACGTC.

This clone was found once. This rearrangement joins TRBV6-1 to TRBJ1-1; D not resolved. The CDR3 length is 13 residues. The V end lost 7 bases, the J end lost 4 bases, and 13 bases lay between the germline ends. Germline-derived CDR1 and CDR2 are MNHNS and SASEGT. CDR3 loop: CASKALMGTEAFF. DNA for the CDR3: TGTGCCAGCAAAGCCCTTATGGGCACTGAAGCTTTCTTT.

The CDR3 protein is CASSSDRGNGYTF. CDR3 nucleotides: TGTGCCAGCAGCTCCGACAGGGGTAATGGCTACACCTTC. The rearrangement joins TRBV7-9 to TRBJ1-2, with TRBD1 identical over 8 bases. The J segment lost 6 bases and the V segment lost 4 bases, leaving 4 bases of the junction unmatched. Germline CDR1 reads SEHNR; CDR2 reads FQNEAQ (reference sequence). This CDR3 spans 13 amino acids.

The CDR3 nucleotides are TGTGCCAGCAGCTTGGCCGGGACTAGCGGGGCCTACAATGAGCAGTTCTTC. The encoded protein is CASSLAGTSGAYNEQFF. The rearrangement joins TRBV5-6 to TRBJ2-1; 13 bases match TRBD2. CDR3 length: 17 residues. The trim removed 0 bases at V and 2 bases at J, leaving 2 bases unmatched. CDR1 and CDR2 (germline): SGHDT, YYEEEE.

The count of this clone is one. This chain uses TRBV9 with TRBJ2-3; D perhaps matches TRBD1 (6 bases). The germline V and J ends were trimmed by 4 bases and 0 bases, with 15 bases remaining between them. This CDR3 contains 16 residues. CDR1 is SGDLS, CDR2 YYNGEE, per germline. The CDR3 here is CASSPGLQGSTDTQYF. CDR3 coding DNA: TGTGCCAGCAGCCCTGGACTCCAGGGGAGCACAGATACGCAGTATTTT.

V and J are TRBV27 and TRBJ2-3; the match to TRBD2 covers 10 bases. The CDR3 spans 15 residues. V lost 2 bases to trimming and J lost 1 base; unmatched junction nucleotides: 0. Germline V gene lookup returns CDR1 MNHEY and CDR2 SMNVEV (reference sequence). CDR3 region: CASSLTSGGTDTQYF. The CDR3 nucleotides read TGTGCCAGCAGTTTAACTAGCGGGGGCACAGATACGCAGTATTTT.

This chain joins TRBV5-8 and TRBJ2-3; D not certain. The CDR3 has 13 residues. The germline V and J ends were trimmed by 2 bases and 6 bases, with 10 bases remaining between them. Germline values: CDR1 SGHTS, CDR2 YDEGEE. The CDR3 loop reads CASSLTDWDTQYF. The CDR3 DNA reads TGTGCCAGCAGCTTAACGGATTGGGATACGCAGTATTTT.

This clone appeared once. The rearrangement uses TRBV7-9 and TRBJ1-1; 7 bases are shared with TRBD1. After removal of 2 bases from V and 4 bases from J, the junction contained 7 bases not matched to a gene. CDR1 is SEHNR and CDR2 is FQNEAQ in the germline V gene (reference sequence). The CDR3 contains 15 residues. This CDR3 is CASSLPRQGGTEAFF. In DNA form, the CDR3 reads TGTGCCAGCAGCTTACCAAGACAGGGAGGCACTGAAGCTTTCTTT. The full variable domain, rest sourced from reference TRBV7-9 and TRBJ1-1, is DTGVSQNPRHKITKRGQNVTFRCDPISEHNRLYWYRQTLGQGPEFLTYFQNEAQLEKSRLLSDRFSAERPKGSFSTLEIQRTEQGDSAMYLCASSLPRQGGTEAFFGQGTRLTVV.

This chain connects TRBV5-5 to TRBJ2-7, with 9 bases lining up with TRBD2. The CDR3 is 16 amino acids. Germline V gives CDR1 SGHKS, CDR2 YYEKEE (reference sequence). V lost 0 bases and J lost 6; bases outside the gene matches: 10. CDR3 loop: CASSLVGLSGSGEQYF. CDR3 bases: TGTGCCAGCAGCTTGGTTGGTCTTAGCGGGAGCGGCGAGCAGTACTTC.

This sequence joins TRBV29-1 and TRBJ1-2, with D tentatively TRBD1 (6 bases). The V end lost 2 bases, the J end lost 2 bases, and 9 bases lay between the germline ends. The CDR3 runs 13 residues. Germline V gene sequence: CDR1 SQVTM, CDR2 ANQGSEA. The DNA of the CDR3 is TGCAGCGTTGAACGCCAGGGGAACTATGGCTACACCTTC. Its protein is CSVERQGNYGYTF.

The chain joins TRBV2 to TRBJ2-1, with unresolved D. The V and J ends lost 4 bases and 0 bases respectively, with 13 bases between them. This CDR3 contains 16 residues. The germline CDR1 and CDR2 sequences are SNHLY and FYNNEI. The CDR3 is CASSGVPQSSYNEQFF. DNA for the CDR3: TGTGCCAGCAGTGGAGTTCCACAGAGCTCCTACAATGAGCAGTTCTTC.

V usage is TRBV6-1 and J usage is TRBJ2-1; perhaps D is TRBD1 or TRBD2 (5 bases each). This CDR3 is 16 amino acids long. Between the trimmed V and J ends, which lost 0 bases and 7 bases, there was a span of 16 bases. Germline assignment: CDR1 MNHNS and CDR2 SASEGT. CDR3 DNA sequence: TGTGCCAGCAGTGAAGCGAGGGCAGGGAAGAGAAATGAGCAGTTCTTC. Protein: CASSEARAGKRNEQFF.

V and J are TRBV2 and TRBJ1-2, with TRBD1 matching 8 bases. The germline V gene encodes CDR1 SNHLY and CDR2 FYNNEI. The junction had 9 bases not matched to a gene; V was cut back by 3 bases and J by 6 bases. The CDR3 contains 15 residues. The CDR3 sequence is CASSDWAGTGDGYTF. CDR3 bases: TGTGCCAGCAGTGATTGGGCAGGGACAGGAGATGGCTACACCTTC.

This chain joins TRBV7-9 and TRBJ2-3, with TRBD2 identical over 10 bases. V lost 5 bases, J lost 2 bases, and 10 bases stayed unmatched. Germline V lookup: CDR1 SEHNR, CDR2 FQNEAQ (reference sequence). This CDR3 comprises 17 residues. The CDR3 DNA reads as TGTGCCAGCAGCCCAGCGAGACTAGCGGGCTCCACAGATACGCAGTATTTT. Residues: CASSPARLAGSTDTQYF.

The chain joins TRBV7-8 to TRBJ2-2; D gene unclear. The CDR3 runs to 16 residues. Trimming took off 2 bases at V and 1 base at J, with 11 bases between the two ends. CDR1 and CDR2 from the germline V gene are SGHVS and FQNEAQ. As DNA, the CDR3 is TGTGCCAGCAGCTTACCCCGTAAGGAGAACACCGGGGAGCTGTTTTTT. This sequence encodes CASSLPRKENTGELFF.

This clone was seen once. The chain uses TRBV29-1 and TRBJ1-1; the match to TRBD1 covers 11 bases. CDR3 length: 15 amino acids. In germline, CDR1 is SQVTM, CDR2 ANQGSEA. Trimming cost V 6 bases and J 4 bases; bases outside gene matches: 10. The CDR3 loop reads CSVPGQGATSTEAFF. Here the CDR3 DNA reads TGCAGCGTGCCAGGACAGGGGGCAACGTCCACTGAAGCTTTCTTT.

This clone was seen more than once but under ten times. The rearrangement links TRBV2 to TRBJ1-1, with a weak D call TRBD1 (5 bases). The ends were cut back, 4 bases at V and 4 bases at J, with 13 bases in the middle. CDR1 is SNHLY, CDR2 FYNNEI, per germline. The CDR3 runs to 14 residues. CDR3 sequence: CASSAWGFSTEAFF. The CDR3 DNA sequence: TGTGCCAGCAGTGCGTGGGGGTTTAGCACTGAAGCTTTCTTT.

The rearrangement joins TRBV2 to TRBJ1-1, with TRBD1 as a possible D gene (6 bases). Between the trimmed V and J ends, which lost 7 bases and 6 bases, there was a span of 15 bases. CDR3 length: 13 residues. CDR1 is SNHLY and CDR2 is FYNNEI in the germline V gene. CDR3 nucleotide sequence: TGTGCCAGCAATCCAAACAGGGAGGCTGAAGCTTTCTTT. Protein sequence: CASNPNREAEAFF.

The chain links TRBV5-8 to TRBJ1-1, with D unclear. Germline CDR1 SGHTS, CDR2 YDEGEE. This CDR3 is 13 amino acids long. Trimming cost V 6 bases and J 4 bases, with 13 bases left between them. CDR3 region: CASTTGEATEAFF. CDR3 nucleotide sequence: TGTGCCAGCACCACCGGGGAGGCCACTGAAGCTTTCTTT.

The V call is TRBV6-6, the J call TRBJ1-5; D call uncertain. This CDR3 has 16 amino acids. Looked up from germline, CDR1 is MNHNY and CDR2 is SVGAGI (reference sequence). Deletions cut 2 bases from V and 7 bases from J, with 18 bases between. The CDR3 here is CASSYEAASFEQPQHF. The CDR3 bases are TGTGCCAGCAGTTACGAGGCAGCCAGCTTTGAGCAGCCCCAGCATTTT.

The gene calls are TRBV27 and TRBJ2-2; unclear D gene. The CDR3 length is 14 residues. Deletions cut 2 bases from V and 7 bases from J, with 11 bases between. Germline assignment: CDR1 MNHEY and CDR2 SMNVEV (reference sequence). DNA for the CDR3: TGTGCCAGCAGTTTACGCCGAGTGGGCGGGGAGCTGTTTTTT. It translates to CASSLRRVGGELFF.

This rearrangement joins TRBV5-5 to TRBJ2-5; 9 bases line up with TRBD2. The CDR3 loop spans 15 amino acids. The J segment lost 4 bases and the V segment lost 3 bases, leaving 7 bases of the junction unmatched. Germline V gene sequence: CDR1 SGHKS, CDR2 YYEKEE (reference sequence). In DNA form, the CDR3 reads TGTGCCAGCAGCTCAGTTAGCGGGGGTGGAGAGACCCAGTACTTC. Amino acid sequence: CASSSVSGGGETQYF.